Below are 24 T cell receptor beta chains sequenced from a single sample in a study of shared clonotypes between healthy human individuals (dated by TCRdb to the early 2020s). Library preparation was by the immunoSEQ multiplex PCR assay. In TCRdb, the immuneACCESS table is reduced to in-frame sequences with V and J assigned. These tables do not hold every clone; where another copy was compared, an unresolved V gene accounts for under half, and the others remain unexplained. Here the sample has hundreds of thousands of clones; around 90% occur a single time. The ten largest clonotypes hold about a quarter of the sample. CD8 naive samples consisted of CD45RO-negative cells that were positively selected for CCR7, yielding a CD45RA+CCR7+ population without TemRA cells. The sequenced sample was naive CD8+ T cells sorted from blood. The meaning of the sample's cell subset or site label: CD45RA+CCR7+. All receptors come from a man aged 30 to 45 in good health.

CDR3 sequence reads: CASSLLTGELNTEAFF. Written as DNA, the CDR3 is TGCGCCAGCAGCCTACTCACAGGCGAATTGAACACTGAAGCTTTCTTT. V is TRBV5-1 and J is TRBJ1-1; the D gene is possibly TRBD1 (5 bases). The V gene lost 4 bases and the J gene lost 0 bases, with 16 bases spanning the gap. The CDR3 covers 16 residues. CDR1 is SGHRS and CDR2 is YFSETQ in the germline V gene. The full variable domain, its missing parts supplied by reference TRBV5-1 and TRBJ1-1, is KAGVTQTPRYLIKTRGQQVTLSCSPISGHRSVSWYQQTPGQGLQFLFEYFSETQRNKGNFPGRFSGRQFSNSRSEMNVSTLELGDSALYLCASSLLTGELNTEAFFGQGTRLTVV.

The V call is TRBV5-4, the J call TRBJ2-1; D is undetermined. Germline V CDR1 and CDR2: SGHNT, YYREEE (reference sequence). V shed 0 bases and J shed 9 bases, with 10 bases lying between them. The CDR3 is 13 residues long. The CDR3 DNA is TGTGCCAGCAGCTTGGAAACCACGAGTGAGCAGTTCTTC. This sequence encodes CASSLETTSEQFF.

V is TRBV29-1 and J is TRBJ2-2, with 7 bases fitting TRBD1. The germline V gene encodes CDR1 SQVTM and CDR2 ANQGSEA. CDR3 length equals 16 residues. Losses at the gene ends were 5 bases for V and 0 bases for J; bases not matched to a gene: 9. The CDR3 here is CSVRGGQGANTGELFF. For the CDR3, the DNA is TGCAGCGTTCGGGGCGGGCAGGGGGCGAACACCGGGGAGCTGTTTTTT.

The rearrangement uses TRBV7-9 and TRBJ1-5, with 10 bases matching TRBD1. Trimming removed 0 bases from V and 9 bases from J; junction bases left unmatched: 11. The CDR3 totals 17 residues. Looked up from germline, CDR1 is SEHNR and CDR2 is FQNEAQ (reference sequence). CDR3: CASSLAQGDRGRAPQHF. The CDR3 nucleotides read TGTGCCAGCAGCTTAGCGCAGGGTGACAGGGGGCGCGCGCCCCAGCATTTT.

The chain uses TRBV4-3 and TRBJ2-7; 7 bases are a match to TRBD2. CDR1 LGHNA and CDR2 YSLEER come from the germline V gene. With 8 bases clipped from V and 2 bases from J, the junction kept 18 bases outside the gene matches. The CDR3 extends over 17 amino acids. CDR3 nucleotides: TGCGCCAGCGCAAGAGAGGCTTCTAGCGGAGCCCCCTACGAGCAGTACTTC. Protein: CASAREASSGAPYEQYF.

This sequence joins TRBV5-1 and TRBJ2-3; D might be TRBD1 (5 bases). The CDR3 extends over 14 amino acids. Germline CDR1 is SGHRS and CDR2 is YFSETQ. Trimming cost V 1 base and J 5 bases, with 11 bases left between them. CDR3 DNA sequence: TGCGCCAGCAGCTTGAAAGGGGCAAAAGATACGCAGTATTTT. It translates to CASSLKGAKDTQYF. The variable domain in full, completed from reference TRBV5-1 and TRBJ2-3, reads KAGVTQTPRYLIKTRGQQVTLSCSPISGHRSVSWYQQTPGQGLQFLFEYFSETQRNKGNFPGRFSGRQFSNSRSEMNVSTLELGDSALYLCASSLKGAKDTQYFGPGTRLTVL.

CDR3 bases: TGTGCCAGCATCCCCCACGCTACTAATGAAAAACTGTTTTTT. Protein: CASIPHATNEKLFF. The chain uses TRBV6-1 and TRBJ1-4; D ambiguous. The germline V and J ends were trimmed by 7 bases and 2 bases, with 11 bases remaining between them. Germline CDR1 and CDR2: MNHNS and SASEGT. CDR3 length: 14 amino acids.

The rearrangement links TRBV7-9 to TRBJ2-7; the D is unclear. Trimming took 1 base from V and 0 from J, leaving 13 bases between them. The germline gives CDR1 SEHNR, CDR2 FQNEAQ (reference sequence). This CDR3 is 16 amino acids long. The CDR3 sequence is CASSLGSALVSYEQYF. The CDR3 DNA follows: TGTGCCAGCAGCTTAGGGTCGGCCCTTGTCTCCTACGAGCAGTACTTC. Drawing the rest from reference TRBV7-9 and TRBJ2-7, the complete variable domain is DTGVSQNPRHKITKRGQNVTFRCDPISEHNRLYWYRQTLGQGPEFLTYFQNEAQLEKSRLLSDRFSAERPKGSFSTLEIQRTEQGDSAMYLCASSLGSALVSYEQYFGPGTRLTVT.

The rearrangement uses TRBV10-2 and TRBJ2-7, with 8 bases lining up with TRBD1. The CDR3 covers 14 residues. Unmatched junction bases numbered 6, after V lost 6 bases and J lost 2 bases. Germline-derived CDR1 and CDR2 are WSHSY and SAAADI. This chain's CDR3 is CASRAGTGPYEQYF. CDR3 nucleotides: TGCGCCAGCAGGGCCGGGACAGGTCCCTACGAGCAGTACTTC.

DNA of the CDR3: TGTGCCAGCAGCGTAGCTTTCGGCACTGAAGCTTTCTTT. Translated: CASSVAFGTEAFF. The chain uses TRBV9 and TRBJ1-1; D gene uncertain. The germline V and J ends were trimmed by 0 bases and 4 bases, with 7 bases remaining between them. The CDR3 runs to 13 residues. Looked up from germline, CDR1 is SGDLS and CDR2 is YYNGEE.

The sample holds a few counts of this clone. This sequence joins TRBV19 and TRBJ2-1, with D perhaps matching TRBD1 (5 bases). CDR3 length equals 15 residues. Trimming shortened V by 6 bases and J by 5 bases, and 17 bases separated the two germline ends. Germline V CDR1 and CDR2: LNHDA, SQIVND (reference sequence). The CDR3 coding sequence is TGTGCCAGTAGAGGCAGGGCCTACGGAGACAATGAGCAGTTCTTC. Translating gives CASRGRAYGDNEQFF.

A few counts support this clone. V usage is TRBV7-9 and J usage is TRBJ2-7; TRBD1 matches 9 bases. The V gene end was trimmed by 5 bases and the J gene end by 5 bases; junction bases not matched to a gene: 13. This CDR3 spans 16 amino acids. Germline loops: CDR1 SEHNR, CDR2 FQNEAQ (reference sequence). CDR3 bases: TGTGCCAGCAGCCGTTACTCCGGGACAGGGATCCACGAGCAGTACTTC. Amino acids: CASSRYSGTGIHEQYF.

This chain joins TRBV4-3 and TRBJ2-7, with 7 bases fitting TRBD1. The CDR3 sequence is 17 residues long. J gave up 4 bases and V 0 bases, and 12 bases lay outside the gene matches. Germline V gives CDR1 LGHNA, CDR2 YSLEER. The CDR3 DNA sequence: TGCGCCAGCAGCCAAGATCCTGACAGGGTAAATTCGTACGAGCAGTACTTC. It yields the protein CASSQDPDRVNSYEQYF.

The chain uses TRBV4-1 and TRBJ1-2, with a weak D call TRBD1 (5 bases). Germline lookup yields CDR1 MGHRA and CDR2 YSYEKL. This CDR3 is 15 amino acids long. V was clipped by 4 bases and J by 0 bases, with 12 bases between them. CDR3 amino acids: CASSRADSANYGYTF. CDR3 coding DNA: TGCGCCAGCAGCCGTGCCGACAGTGCTAACTATGGCTACACCTTC.

The V and J genes are TRBV7-9 and TRBJ2-3, with 9 bases matching TRBD1. Germline lookup yields CDR1 SEHNR and CDR2 FQNEAQ (reference sequence). CDR3 length equals 15 residues. The V segment lost 5 bases and the J segment 2 bases; nucleotides outside the gene matches: 5. In DNA form, the CDR3 reads TGTGCCAGCAGCCCAGGGACAGGGACCACAGATACGCAGTATTTT. This translates into CASSPGTGTTDTQYF. The complete variable domain, with remaining parts taken from reference TRBV7-9 and TRBJ2-3, reads DTGVSQNPRHKITKRGQNVTFRCDPISEHNRLYWYRQTLGQGPEFLTYFQNEAQLEKSRLLSDRFSAERPKGSFSTLEIQRTEQGDSAMYLCASSPGTGTTDTQYFGPGTRLTVL.

Comment on this clone: A read error may explain this, as a much larger clone is one base away. Other DNA sequences in this sample translate to the same CDR3. This sequence joins TRBV9 and TRBJ2-1; tentatively, D is TRBD2 (5 bases). The CDR3 is 13 amino acids. CDR1 SGDLS and CDR2 YYNGEE come from the germline V gene. The V gene lost 1 base and the J gene lost 4 bases, with 6 bases spanning the gap. CDR3 DNA sequence: TGTGCCAGCAGCGTAACGGGGTACAATGAGCAGTTCTTC. Encoded protein: CASSVTGYNEQFF.

V and J are TRBV7-9 and TRBJ2-1; no clear D gene. V lost 5 bases and J lost 10, with 12 bases in between. Looked up from germline, CDR1 is SEHNR and CDR2 is FQNEAQ (reference sequence). This CDR3 comprises 12 residues. The CDR3 loop is CASSAPADEQFF. In nucleotides, the CDR3 is TGTGCCAGCAGCGCCCCCGCGGACGAGCAGTTCTTC.

The rearrangement uses TRBV27 and TRBJ2-1; D perhaps matches TRBD2 (6 bases). V gave up 1 base and J gave up 4 bases, with 20 bases separating them. The germline CDR1 and CDR2 sequences are MNHEY and SMNVEV (reference sequence). The CDR3 has 18 amino acids. As DNA, the CDR3 is TGTGCCAGCAGTTTATGGGATATGGGTGCGGGATCTTACAATGAGCAGTTCTTC. It translates to CASSLWDMGAGSYNEQFF.

This clone came up once. The chain carries TRBV2 and TRBJ1-1; D is uncertain. Germline lookup yields CDR1 SNHLY and CDR2 FYNNEI. V dropped 0 bases and J dropped 7 bases, with 6 bases sitting between them. The CDR3 has 12 residues. The CDR3 here is CASSEARNEAFF. Here the CDR3 DNA reads TGTGCCAGCAGTGAAGCAAGGAATGAAGCTTTCTTT.

The chain carries TRBV6-5 and TRBJ2-7; D is possibly TRBD1 (6 bases). Germline CDR1 reads MNHEY; CDR2 reads SVGAGI. V was cut by 3 bases and J by 1 base, with 13 bases left in between. The CDR3 sequence is 15 residues long. The CDR3 coding sequence is TGTGCCAGCAGTTATTGGAACAGGGAGTCCTACGAGCAGTACTTC. Its translation is CASSYWNRESYEQYF.

The rearrangement links TRBV2 to TRBJ2-6; D is unresolved. The CDR3 runs 14 residues. Germline CDR1 and CDR2: SNHLY and FYNNEI. Trimming removed 3 bases from V and 2 bases from J, with 5 bases in between. The CDR3 region is CASSEVPGANVLTF. The CDR3 DNA follows: TGTGCCAGCAGTGAGGTTCCTGGGGCCAACGTCCTGACTTTC. Combining the CDR3 with reference TRBV2 and TRBJ2-6 gives the whole variable domain EPEVTQTPSHQVTQMGQEVILRCVPISNHLYFYWYRQILGQKVEFLVSFYNNEISEKSEIFDDQFSVERPDGSNFTLKIRSTKLEDSAMYFCASSEVPGANVLTFGAGSRLTVL.

CDR3 in DNA: TGTGCCAGCAACTCGGGACCCAGCACAGATACGCAGTATTTT. Amino acid sequence: CASNSGPSTDTQYF. The chain recombines TRBV13 with TRBJ2-3; possibly TRBD1 or TRBD2 for D (5 bases each). Trimming removed 7 bases at V and 0 bases at J, with 11 bases between. Germline assignment: CDR1 PRHDT and CDR2 FYEKMQ (reference sequence). The CDR3 has 14 residues.

This clone has only one observation. V is TRBV29-1 and J is TRBJ2-5; no definite D call. The CDR3 loop spans 9 amino acids. V was pared by 7 bases and J by 9 bases, with 9 bases between. The germline V gene has CDR1 SQVTM and CDR2 ANQGSEA. This CDR3 is CSAGWPQYF. CDR3 DNA: TGCAGCGCCGGGTGGCCCCAGTACTTC.

The chain uses TRBV2 and TRBJ2-5, with TRBD2 matching 7 bases. V gave up 6 bases and J gave up 0 bases; unmatched junction bases: 4. The CDR3 is 14 residues long. Germline loops: CDR1 SNHLY, CDR2 FYNNEI. CDR3 sequence (DNA): TGTGCCAGCAGCCTACTAGCGCACCAAGAGACCCAGTACTTC. Its translation: CASSLLAHQETQYF. The variable domain in full, completed from reference TRBV2 and TRBJ2-5, reads EPEVTQTPSHQVTQMGQEVILRCVPISNHLYFYWYRQILGQKVEFLVSFYNNEISEKSEIFDDQFSVERPDGSNFTLKIRSTKLEDSAMYFCASSLLAHQETQYFGPGTRLLVL.